The 23 T cell receptor beta chains given below trace back to one sample, sequenced in a study of OX40 agonist ivuxolimab in advanced cancers. Assay: immunoSEQ multiplex PCR; the TCRdb copy retains only in-frame clones and omits some. The table has about 79,000 clones, approximately 85% seen once. The sample was CD4+ or CD8+ T cells sorted from blood, taken in a trial of the OX40 agonist ivuxolimab. These receptor sequences come from an adult with an advanced solid tumor such as melanoma, head and neck, liver or kidney cancer.

The rearrangement links TRBV6-5 to TRBJ1-2, with D hard to call. In germline, CDR1 is MNHEY, CDR2 SVGAGI. V shed 0 bases and J shed 4 bases, with 9 bases lying between them. The CDR3 has 14 residues. CDR3 in amino acids: CASSYSAEPYGYTF. The CDR3 DNA follows: TGTGCCAGCAGTTACTCGGCGGAACCCTATGGCTACACCTTC.

The table lists this clone with a few counts. V and J are TRBV5-1 and TRBJ2-3, with TRBD1 as a possible D gene (6 bases). Germline V gene data show CDR1 as SGHRS and CDR2 as YFSETQ. The CDR3 extends over 19 amino acids. The V end was cut by 4 bases, the J end by 1 base, with 25 bases between. Here the CDR3 DNA reads TGCGCCAGCAGCCAAATACAATCTACAGGGAACCTGGGCACAGATACGCAGTATTTT. This gives the protein CASSQIQSTGNLGTDTQYF.

The V gene is TRBV6-5, the J gene TRBJ1-2; no firm D call. V lost 5 bases to trimming and J lost 8 bases, with 12 bases between them. Looked up from germline, CDR1 is MNHEY and CDR2 is SVGAGI. The CDR3 loop spans 12 amino acids. This chain's CDR3 is CASSEDWLGYTF. The CDR3 coding sequence is TGTGCCAGCAGTGAAGATTGGCTGGGCTACACCTTC.

The rearrangement uses TRBV30 and TRBJ1-2, with a tentative D call TRBD1 (5 bases). V lost 1 base and J lost 0, with 12 bases in between. The CDR3 runs 15 residues. The germline V gene has CDR1 GTSNPN and CDR2 SVGIG (reference sequence). CDR3 protein: CAWSEGQGPNYGYTF. Here the CDR3 DNA reads TGTGCCTGGAGTGAAGGGCAGGGCCCTAACTATGGCTACACCTTC.

This chain links TRBV19 with TRBJ1-5; no reliable D call. Germline values: CDR1 LNHDA, CDR2 SQIVND (reference sequence). Between the trimmed V and J ends, which lost 5 bases and 4 bases, there was a span of 6 bases. This CDR3 comprises 12 residues. The chain's CDR3 is CASSSPNQPQHF. The CDR3 nucleotides read TGTGCCAGTAGTTCACCTAATCAGCCCCAGCATTTT.

This rearrangement joins TRBV10-2 to TRBJ1-2, with TRBD1 identical over 7 bases. Losses at the gene ends were 2 bases for V and 6 bases for J; bases not matched to a gene: 0. CDR3 size: 12 residues. Germline V CDR1 and CDR2: WSHSY, SAAADI. CDR3 sequence: CASSETGDGYTF. The CDR3 DNA sequence: TGCGCCAGCAGTGAGACAGGGGATGGCTACACCTTC.

The chain combines TRBV18 with TRBJ2-1; 10 bases are a match to TRBD1. V lost 6 bases to trimming and J lost 3 bases; unmatched junction nucleotides: 5. From germline, CDR1 is KGHSH and CDR2 LQKENI. CDR3 length equals 15 residues. In DNA form, the CDR3 reads TGTGCCAGCTCCCCCGGACAGGGGGGCTACAATGAGCAGTTCTTC. Its protein product is CASSPGQGGYNEQFF.

The J gene is TRBJ2-3, the V gene TRBV5-1; weak D call: TRBD1 (5 bases). The V gene's germline CDR1 is SGHRS and CDR2 YFSETQ. Trimming removed 3 bases from V and 2 bases from J, with 13 bases in between. The CDR3 runs 15 residues. DNA of the CDR3: TGCGCCAGCAGCTCCCTCCAGGGTAACACAGATACGCAGTATTTT. This encodes CASSSLQGNTDTQYF.

CDR3: CASSFWGETYNEQFF. Here the CDR3 DNA reads TGTGCCAGCAGTTTCTGGGGCGAAACCTACAATGAGCAGTTCTTC. The chain links TRBV28 to TRBJ2-1, with a possible D match to TRBD1 (5 bases). The CDR3 spans 15 residues. Germline lookup yields CDR1 MDHEN and CDR2 SYDVKM. The germline V and J ends were trimmed by 3 bases and 2 bases, with 11 bases remaining between them.

The rearrangement links TRBV9 to TRBJ2-5; D not certain. Germline loops: CDR1 SGDLS, CDR2 YYNGEE. The V end was cut by 1 base, the J end by 2 bases, with 6 bases between. The CDR3 consists of 13 residues. The CDR3 bases are TGTGCCAGCAGCGTATCGATACAAGAGACCCAGTACTTC. Residues: CASSVSIQETQYF.

The chain links TRBV7-2 to TRBJ1-4; D uncertain. Germline CDR1 reads SGHTA; CDR2 reads FQGNSA. V lost 2 bases, J lost 6 bases, and 7 bases lay in between. The CDR3 has 13 residues. CDR3 bases: TGTGCCAGCAGCTTAACCGTTGATGAAAAACTGTTTTTT. It translates to CASSLTVDEKLFF. The full variable domain, with the rest looked up from reference TRBV7-2 and TRBJ1-4, is GAGVSQSPSNKVTEKGKDVELRCDPISGHTALYWYRQSLGQGLEFLIYFQGNSAPDKSGLPSDRFSAERTGGSVSTLTIQRTQQEDSAVYLCASSLTVDEKLFFGSGTQLSVL.

This clone came up a few times. The chain has TRBV4-2 and TRBJ2-7; 10 bases line up with TRBD2. CDR1 and CDR2 from the germline V gene are LGHNA and YNFKEQ. The CDR3 is made up of 16 amino acids. With 0 bases clipped from V and 0 bases from J, the junction kept 2 bases outside the gene matches. CDR3 DNA: TGTGCCAGCAGCCAAGAGGCTAGCGGGGGCTCCTACGAGCAGTACTTC. Residues: CASSQEASGGSYEQYF.

This clone was seen once. This chain connects TRBV6-5 to TRBJ1-3; possibly TRBD1 for D (5 bases). Trimming took off 6 bases at V and 0 bases at J, with 12 bases between the two ends. Germline V gene data show CDR1 as MNHEY and CDR2 as SVGAGI. The CDR3 has 15 residues. CDR3 loop: CASSPTGRSGNTIYF. The CDR3 region has the DNA TGTGCCAGCAGCCCAACAGGCCGCTCTGGAAACACCATATATTTT.

V usage is TRBV5-4 and J usage is TRBJ2-5; perhaps TRBD2 as D (5 bases). V lost 4 bases to trimming and J lost 1 base, with 11 bases between them. The CDR3 length is 14 residues. Germline V lookup: CDR1 SGHNT, CDR2 YYREEE (reference sequence). The CDR3: CASSTEASQETQYF. CDR3 DNA sequence: TGTGCCAGCAGCACGGAGGCCTCCCAAGAGACCCAGTACTTC.

The chain uses TRBV7-2 and TRBJ2-2; 11 bases map to TRBD1. The germline gives CDR1 SGHTA, CDR2 FQGNSA. J gave up 6 bases and V 3 bases, and 9 bases lay outside the gene matches. This CDR3 comprises 17 residues. Here the CDR3 reads CASSLAQGQGGPGELFF. The DNA for the CDR3 is TGTGCCAGCAGCTTGGCCCAGGGACAGGGGGGCCCCGGGGAGCTGTTTTTT.

The chain recombines TRBV19 with TRBJ2-2; D perhaps matches TRBD1 (6 bases). The CDR3 contains 16 residues. Germline CDR1 LNHDA, CDR2 SQIVND (reference sequence). V was shortened by 5 bases and J by 2 bases, with 15 bases between the two germline ends. The CDR3 protein is CASSSARGQNTGELFF. For the CDR3, the DNA is TGTGCCAGTAGTTCGGCCAGGGGCCAAAACACCGGGGAGCTGTTTTTT. Variable domain in full (rest from reference TRBV19 and TRBJ2-2): DGGITQSPKYLFRKEGQNVTLSCEQNLNHDAMYWYRQDPGQGLRLIYYSQIVNDFQKGDIAEGYSVSREKKESFPLTVTSAQKNPTAFYLCASSSARGQNTGELFFGEGSRLTVL.

The V gene is TRBV30, the J gene TRBJ2-7; D gene uncertain. The ends were cut back, 3 bases at V and 3 bases at J, with 9 bases in the middle. Germline V gene data show CDR1 as GTSNPN and CDR2 as SVGIG (reference sequence). The CDR3 spans 12 residues. CDR3 DNA sequence: TGTGCCTGGAGGGGCAGGTTCTACGAGCAGTACTTC. It translates to CAWRGRFYEQYF.

The chain is built from TRBV28 and TRBJ2-7, with 9 bases fitting TRBD1. Germline V gene sequence: CDR1 MDHEN, CDR2 SYDVKM. Trimming cost V 2 bases and J 5 bases; bases outside gene matches: 13. The CDR3 is made up of 17 amino acids. The CDR3 nucleotides read TGTGCCAGCAGTTTAATTCACTCCTCCGGGACAGGGAACGAGCAGTACTTC. This encodes CASSLIHSSGTGNEQYF.

The V call is TRBV28, the J call TRBJ1-3; D unclear. This CDR3 region has 11 residues. Deletions cut 2 bases from V and 4 bases from J, with 0 bases between. Per the germline V gene, CDR1 is MDHEN and CDR2 is SYDVKM. DNA of the CDR3: TGTGCCAGCAGTTTAGGAAACACCATATATTTT. Protein sequence: CASSLGNTIYF.

The rearrangement uses TRBV28 and TRBJ2-4; unclear D gene. This CDR3 contains 14 residues. Germline V CDR1 and CDR2: MDHEN, SYDVKM. The V gene lost 6 bases and the J gene lost 3 bases, with 12 bases spanning the gap. The CDR3 sequence: CASSPPRGKNIQYF. CDR3 nucleotide sequence: TGTGCCAGCAGCCCTCCCCGAGGCAAAAACATTCAGTACTTC.

The J gene is TRBJ2-7, the V gene TRBV5-8, with unresolved D. CDR3 length: 14 residues. V lost 5 bases and J 4 bases, leaving 16 bases between the germline ends. Germline CDR1 and CDR2: SGHTS and YDEGEE. CDR3 protein: CASRERPGGYEQYF. The CDR3 DNA sequence: TGTGCCAGCAGGGAAAGACCGGGTGGTTACGAGCAGTACTTC.

The genes are TRBV28 and TRBJ1-4; D is uncertain. This CDR3 contains 12 residues. Germline V gene data show CDR1 as MDHEN and CDR2 as SYDVKM. V lost 7 bases to trimming and J lost 8 bases, with 11 bases between them. In DNA, the CDR3 is TGTGCCAGCAACGTCTTGAAAGAAAAACTGTTTTTT. Translation gives CASNVLKEKLFF.

This chain uses TRBV5-1 with TRBJ1-1, with unresolved D. CDR1 and CDR2 from the germline V gene are SGHRS and YFSETQ. The CDR3 consists of 14 residues. V was pared by 4 bases and J by 1 base, with 11 bases between. CDR3 bases: TGCGCCAGCAGCCCATCGGCACCGAACACTGAAGCTTTCTTT. Translating it yields CASSPSAPNTEAFF. The entire variable domain, with the rest obtained from reference TRBV5-1 and TRBJ1-1, is as follows: KAGVTQTPRYLIKTRGQQVTLSCSPISGHRSVSWYQQTPGQGLQFLFEYFSETQRNKGNFPGRFSGRQFSNSRSEMNVSTLELGDSALYLCASSPSAPNTEAFFGQGTRLTVV.